A selection of T cell receptor beta chains follows, all from one sample in a study of T-cell memory formation after mild COVID-19. TCRdb redid the calling of the 5' RACE reads with MiXCR, one entry per CDR3 protein. The profile shows approximately 250,000 distinct CDR3 sequences, approximately 15% of them singletons. The specimen sequenced was PBMCs or a T cell subset sorted from them (not recorded which). The origin of the receptors is a man aged 18 to 30 who had mild COVID-19 (a few samples of this study predate the infection). Cell type and time point are not known. The CDR3 runs from the conserved cysteine through the conserved F or W. The D gene is left open where the match is weak. Expanded clones get a size class; other rows say once, few or many, or leave the size out.

j_call	v_call	clone_size	d_call	cdr3_aa	cdr3_nt
TRBJ1-1	TRBV7-2	few	TRBD1	CASSFPGQLSNTEAFF	TGTGCCAGCAGCTTCCCGGGACAGCTAAGCAACACTGAAGCTTTCTTT
TRBJ2-5	TRBV4-1	NA	NA	CASSQKLVSETQYF	TGCGCCAGCAGCCAGAAACTAGTTTCGGAGACCCAGTACTTC
TRBJ2-5	TRBV29-1	NA	NA	CSVAVRGLETQYF	TGCAGCGTTGCTGTTAGGGGGTTGGAGACCCAGTACTTC
TRBJ2-1	TRBV7-2	few	TRBD2	CASSLYGGGDEQFF	TGTGCCAGCAGCTTGTATGGCGGGGGGGATGAGCAGTTCTTC
TRBJ2-3	TRBV20-1	NA	NA	CSARDSLDTQYF	TGCAGTGCTAGAGATAGCCTGGATACGCAGTATTTT
TRBJ1-5	TRBV29-1	NA	NA	CSIRTGNQPQHF	TGCAGCATCCGGACCGGGAATCAGCCCCAGCATTTT
TRBJ1-6	TRBV2	NA	NA	CASRVGSSSYNSPLHF	TGTGCCAGCAGGGTCGGCTCCAGCTCCTATAATTCACCCCTCCACTTT
TRBJ2-3	TRBV11-2	NA	NA	CASSLVGRGAGADTQYF	TGTGCCAGCAGCTTAGTGGGCCGAGGGGCAGGCGCAGATACGCAGTATTTT
TRBJ1-2	TRBV6-2/TRBV6-3	NA	NA	CASSYRAGTIYGYTF	TGTGCCAGCAGTTACCGCGCCGGGACCATATATGGCTACACCTTC
TRBJ2-3	TRBV10-2	few	TRBD1	CASRTGQRSTQYF	TGCGCCAGCAGAACGGGACAGCGTTCCACGCAGTATTTT
TRBJ2-7	TRBV5-6	few	TRBD1	CASSQRQGAQYF	TGTGCCAGCAGCCAACGACAGGGAGCGCAGTACTTC
TRBJ2-7	TRBV29-1	NA	NA	CSVGAGLYEQYF	TGCAGCGTTGGGGCAGGTCTCTACGAGCAGTACTTC
TRBJ1-4	TRBV30	NA	NA	CAWSVQQFNEKLFF	TGTGCCTGGAGTGTACAACAGTTTAATGAAAAACTGTTTTTT
TRBJ2-2	TRBV15	few	NA	CATSRDPTVGAGTGELFF	TGTGCCACCAGCAGAGATCCGACAGTCGGGGCGGGGACCGGGGAGCTGTTTTTT
TRBJ2-5	TRBV5-1	many	NA	CASSLGTAQETQYF	TGCGCCAGCAGCTTGGGGACAGCACAAGAGACCCAGTACTTC
TRBJ1-6	TRBV4-2	few	NA	CASSHGGQGNSPLHF	TGTGCCAGCAGCCATGGGGGGCAAGGCAATTCACCCCTCCACTTT
TRBJ2-1	TRBV7-9	many	NA	CASSPRTRETVYNEQFF	TGTGCCAGCAGCCCCCGCACCAGGGAAACGGTTTACAATGAGCAGTTCTTC
TRBJ2-3	TRBV19	few	NA	CASSIVGTDTQYF	TGTGCCAGTAGTATAGTCGGCACAGATACGCAGTATTTT
TRBJ1-1	TRBV4-1	few	NA	CASSQGRLNTEAFF	TGCGCCAGCAGCCAAGGCAGGCTGAACACTGAAGCTTTCTTT
TRBJ1-6	TRBV20-1	few	NA	CSPRASGNSPLHF	TGCAGTCCCCGTGCGTCGGGTAATTCACCCCTCCACTTT
TRBJ1-2	TRBV9	few	NA	CASSVAPRDYGYTF	TGTGCCAGCAGCGTAGCACCGCGCGACTATGGCTACACCTTC
TRBJ1-2	TRBV29-1	NA	TRBD1	CSVGKGAYGYTF	TGCAGCGTTGGGAAGGGGGCCTACGGCTACACCTTC
TRBJ1-3	TRBV25-1	many	TRBD1	CASSGRDRAGNTIYF	TGTGCCAGCAGTGGCCGGGACAGGGCTGGAAACACCATATATTTT
TRBJ2-7	TRBV12-3/TRBV12-4	few	NA	CASSRGRYEQYF	TGTGCCAGCAGTAGAGGGCGGTACGAGCAGTACTTC
TRBJ2-3	TRBV20-1	NA	NA	CSASGGGPLSTDTQYF	TGCAGTGCTAGTGGGGGGGGCCCCTTAAGCACAGATACGCAGTATTTT
TRBJ1-2	TRBV5-1	NA	NA	CASSLAAGENGYTF	TGCGCCAGCAGCTTGGCTGCGGGCGAGAATGGCTACACCTTC
TRBJ2-5	TRBV7-2	NA	NA	CASSLTRTAQYF	TGTGCCAGCAGCCTAACTCGAACGGCCCAGTACTTC
TRBJ1-1	TRBV7-2	few	TRBD1	CASSFFSGGTEAFF	TGTGCCAGCAGCTTTTTTTCAGGGGGCACTGAAGCTTTCTTT
TRBJ2-5	TRBV5-1	NA	NA	CASSFQEGETQYF	TGCGCCAGCAGCTTCCAGGAAGGGGAGACCCAGTACTTC
TRBJ2-3	TRBV6-2/TRBV6-3	NA	NA	CAISPRIGEGTDTQYF	TGTGCCATCTCCCCCAGGATCGGGGAGGGCACAGATACGCAGTATTTT
TRBJ1-1	TRBV4-2	NA	TRBD1	CASSYATGAGAMNTEAFF	TGTGCCAGCAGCTACGCCACAGGGGCGGGGGCGATGAACACTGAAGCTTTCTTT
TRBJ1-4	TRBV5-5	NA	TRBD1	CASSPWTGPNEKLFF	TGTGCCAGCAGCCCCTGGACAGGGCCAAATGAAAAACTGTTTTTT
TRBJ1-1	TRBV7-9	NA	TRBD1	CASSPWDRGNTEAFF	TGTGCCAGCAGCCCTTGGGACAGGGGGAACACTGAAGCTTTCTTT
TRBJ2-5	TRBV24-1	NA	TRBD1	CATSDSGTGGETQYF	TGTGCCACCAGTGATTCCGGGACAGGGGGTGAGACCCAGTACTTC
TRBJ1-1	TRBV4-2	NA	NA	CASSQDQGAFF	TGTGCCAGCAGCCAAGATCAGGGAGCTTTCTTT
TRBJ1-5	TRBV20-1	NA	NA	CSARDAGREGNQPQHF	TGCAGTGCTAGAGATGCGGGCCGGGAGGGCAATCAGCCCCAGCATTTT
TRBJ1-3	TRBV15	few	NA	CATSNPGSPSGNTIYF	TGTGCCACCAGCAACCCGGGATCACCATCTGGAAACACCATATATTTT
TRBJ2-7	TRBV29-1	few	NA	CSVVAQRANYEQYF	TGCAGCGTTGTGGCCCAAAGGGCGAACTACGAGCAGTACTTC
TRBJ2-2	TRBV4-1	few	TRBD1	CASSGTGAFAGELFF	TGCGCCAGCAGTGGGACAGGGGCATTTGCCGGGGAGCTGTTTTTT
TRBJ2-3	TRBV12-3/TRBV12-4	few	TRBD1	CASSDRDRVGTDTQYF	TGTGCCAGCAGTGATAGAGACAGGGTAGGCACAGATACGCAGTATTTT
TRBJ2-4	TRBV4-1	few	TRBD1	CASSLTTGVRLAAKNIQYF	TGCGCCAGCAGCCTGACGACAGGGGTCCGCCTTGCCGCCAAAAACATTCAGTACTTC
TRBJ2-6	TRBV19	NA	NA	CASSIFPGSPGANVLTF	TGTGCCAGTAGTATTTTCCCAGGTTCCCCTGGGGCCAACGTCCTGACTTTC
TRBJ2-7	TRBV7-9	NA	TRBD1	CASSFTGTGYEQYF	TGTGCCAGCAGCTTCACCGGGACAGGCTACGAGCAGTACTTC
TRBJ2-2	TRBV5-1	few	NA	CASSLRVAGELFF	TGCGCCAGCAGCTTGAGGGTTGCCGGGGAGCTGTTTTTT
TRBJ2-6	TRBV21-1	NA	NA	CASSKGEGACGANVLTF	TGTGCCAGCAGCAAGGGTGAGGGGGCCTGTGGGGCCAACGTCCTGACTTTC
TRBJ1-1	TRBV5-1	once	NA	CASSSLGSDTEAFF	TGCGCCAGCAGCTCCCTGGGAAGCGACACTGAAGCTTTCTTT
TRBJ1-1	TRBV24-1	many	NA	CATSDGVAEAFF	TGTGCCACCAGTGATGGGGTGGCTGAAGCTTTCTTT
TRBJ1-3	TRBV7-9	NA	NA	CASSPRRGDTIYF	TGTGCCAGCAGCCCCAGGAGGGGGGACACCATATATTTT
TRBJ2-3	TRBV7-3	few	NA	CASSLKGEGVGAGRQYF	TGTGCCAGCAGCTTAAAAGGGGAGGGGGTTGGAGCGGGGCGCCAGTATTTT
TRBJ2-4	TRBV6-6	NA	NA	CASSQLGNIQYF	TGTGCCAGCAGCCAACTTGGAAACATTCAGTACTTC
TRBJ2-4	TRBV7-2	NA	TRBD1	CASSFGQGKNIQYF	TGTGCCAGCAGCTTTGGACAGGGAAAGAACATTCAGTACTTC
TRBJ2-5	TRBV7-9	NA	TRBD1	CASSGERRGGGETQYF	TGTGCCAGCAGCGGAGAACGAAGAGGGGGCGGAGAGACCCAGTACTTC
TRBJ2-2	TRBV13	few	TRBD1	CASSRTGTVIPGELFF	TGTGCCAGCAGCCGAACTGGGACAGTCATCCCCGGGGAGCTGTTTTTT
TRBJ1-3	TRBV4-3	many	NA	CASSQDRRNTIYF	TGCGCCAGCAGCCAAGATAGGAGGAACACCATATATTTT
TRBJ1-5	TRBV6-5	few	NA	CASRPLRGVNQPQHF	TGTGCCAGCCGACCACTGAGGGGAGTCAATCAGCCCCAGCATTTT